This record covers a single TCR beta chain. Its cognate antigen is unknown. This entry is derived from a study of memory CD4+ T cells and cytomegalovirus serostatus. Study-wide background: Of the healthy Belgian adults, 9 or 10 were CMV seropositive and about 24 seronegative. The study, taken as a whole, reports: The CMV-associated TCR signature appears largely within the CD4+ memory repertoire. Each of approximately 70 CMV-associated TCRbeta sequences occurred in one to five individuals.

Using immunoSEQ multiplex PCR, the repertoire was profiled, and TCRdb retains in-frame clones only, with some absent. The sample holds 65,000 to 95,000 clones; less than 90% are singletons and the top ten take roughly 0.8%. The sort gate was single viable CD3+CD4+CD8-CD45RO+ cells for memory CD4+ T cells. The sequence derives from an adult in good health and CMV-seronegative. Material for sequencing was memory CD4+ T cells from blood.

The CDR3 region has the DNA TGTGCCAGCAGCCGAGACCGGGACAGGGGGCGCCCAGCTTTCTTT. Protein product: CASSRDRDRGRPAFF. The chain employs TRBV9 and TRBJ1-1; 12 bases align to TRBD1. V was pared by 4 bases and J by 10 bases, with 11 bases of the junction left unmatched. The CDR3 is 15 amino acids. Per the germline V gene, CDR1 is SGDLS and CDR2 is YYNGEE.